Following are 19 T cell receptor beta chains from one sample sequenced in a study of T cells in Graves' hyperthyroidism and ophthalmopathy. Amplification targeted TCR beta CDR3 regions from RNA transcripts. Researchers ran a first-round RT-PCR on the TCR CDR3 using the HTBI primer set. Using its own MiXCR run on the multiplex PCR reads, TCRdb lists one record per CDR3 protein. The data hold a few hundred thousand distinct CDR3 sequences, with around 25% observed a single time. The specimen was blood. Source of these receptors: a man aged 45 to 65 with Graves' hyperthyroidism.

As concerns this clonotype: One end of the junction varies from germline; a read error may be responsible. The chain employs TRBV20-1 and TRBJ2-2; tentative D call: TRBD2 (6 bases). The CDR3 runs to 15 residues. In germline, CDR1 is DFQATT, CDR2 SNEGSKA (reference sequence). CDR3 DNA: TGCAGTGCTAGATGGGCAGGCCGAAACACCGGGGGGCTGTTTTTT. Translating it yields CSARWAGRNTGGLFF.

Only a few counts were recorded for this clonotype. This chain links TRBV7-9 with TRBJ2-7; 10 nucleotides line up with TRBD2. This CDR3 comprises 15 residues. Germline trimming cut 2 bases from V and 3 bases from J; bases unmatched to any gene: 4. The germline V gene has CDR1 SEHNR and CDR2 FQNEAQ (reference sequence). The CDR3 reads CASSLLAGVGYEQYF. The CDR3 DNA reads as TGTGCCAGCAGCTTACTAGCGGGAGTGGGCTACGAGCAGTACTTC.

This clonotype was seen a handful of times. Here the CDR3 reads CSATRANTEAFF. CDR3 DNA sequence: TGCAGTGCGACCCGGGCCAACACTGAAGCTTTCTTT. V usage is TRBV20-1 and J usage is TRBJ1-1; D is unclear. This CDR3 is 12 amino acids long. Germline values: CDR1 DFQATT, CDR2 SNEGSKA (reference sequence). Trimming took off 6 bases at V and 2 bases at J, with 10 bases between the two ends.

The chain recombines TRBV6-1 with TRBJ2-5; tentative D call: TRBD2 (5 bases). V dropped 8 bases and J dropped 5 bases, with 12 bases sitting between them. This CDR3 spans 12 amino acids. From germline, CDR1 is MNHNS and CDR2 SASEGT. The CDR3 protein is CASGRAWETQYF. CDR3 coding DNA: TGTGCCAGCGGGCGGGCCTGGGAGACCCAGTACTTC.

The rearrangement joins TRBV6-5 to TRBJ1-2; a possible D gene is TRBD1 (5 bases). The germline gives CDR1 MNHEY, CDR2 SVGAGI. Trimming took off 5 bases at V and 4 bases at J, with 14 bases between the two ends. This CDR3 comprises 14 residues. The CDR3: CASSNRQTGYGYTF. CDR3 bases: TGTGCCAGCAGTAACCGACAGACCGGCTATGGCTACACCTTC.

This clonotype was picked up many times. The rearrangement links TRBV10-3 to TRBJ2-3; D is undetermined. The ends were cut back, 4 bases at V and 4 bases at J, with 12 bases in the middle. The length of the CDR3 is 14 residues. From germline, CDR1 is ENHRY and CDR2 SYGVKD. CDR3 sequence: CAISVGPGADTQYF. DNA of the CDR3: TGTGCCATCAGTGTTGGCCCCGGCGCAGATACGCAGTATTTT.

This clonotype occurred a few times. The chain employs TRBV20-1 and TRBJ2-7; D ambiguous. This CDR3 region has 13 residues. The germline V gene encodes CDR1 DFQATT and CDR2 SNEGSKA (reference sequence). Trimming took off 2 bases at V and 2 bases at J, with 10 bases between the two ends. CDR3 protein: CSARKPDTYEQYF. In DNA, the CDR3 is TGCAGTGCTAGAAAACCTGACACCTACGAGCAGTACTTC.

Points on this clonotype: The junction does not match germline at one end; this may be a read error. This sequence joins TRBV11-2 and TRBJ2-2; D is unresolved. Per germline, CDR1 SGHAT and CDR2 FQNNGV. The CDR3 is made up of 17 amino acids. CDR3 region: CASSQDPGRSNTGELFF. CDR3 nucleotides: TGCGCCAGCAGCCAAGACCCCGGCCGGTCGAACACCGGGGAGCTGTTTTTT.

This rearrangement joins TRBV27 to TRBJ2-7; 9 bases map to TRBD1. The CDR3 is 13 amino acids. With V trimmed by 6 bases and J by 6 bases, 6 bases remained unmatched. Germline V gene lookup returns CDR1 MNHEY and CDR2 SMNVEV (reference sequence). CDR3 DNA: TGTGCCAGCAGCCGGGACAGGGTTCGCGAGCAGTACTTC. Its protein product is CASSRDRVREQYF.

V and J are TRBV11-2 and TRBJ2-2; tentative D call: TRBD2 (6 bases). V lost 1 base and J lost 4, with 10 bases in between. Germline V CDR1 and CDR2: SGHAT, FQNNGV. This CDR3 contains 15 residues. CDR3 protein: CASSLAGASTGELFF. The DNA of the CDR3 is TGTGCCAGCAGCTTAGCGGGAGCTAGCACCGGGGAGCTGTTTTTT.

The gene calls are TRBV7-9 and TRBJ1-1, with D unresolved. This CDR3 comprises 15 residues. From germline, CDR1 is SEHNR and CDR2 FQNEAQ (reference sequence). Trimming shortened V by 4 bases and J by 0 bases, and 12 bases separated the two germline ends. The CDR3 reads CASSSGLFMNTEAFF. CDR3 sequence (DNA): TGTGCCAGCAGCTCGGGCCTATTTATGAACACTGAAGCTTTCTTT. Based on the CDR3 plus reference TRBV7-9 and TRBJ1-1, the full variable domain is DTGVSQNPRHKITKRGQNVTFRCDPISEHNRLYWYRQTLGQGPEFLTYFQNEAQLEKSRLLSDRFSAERPKGSFSTLEIQRTEQGDSAMYLCASSSGLFMNTEAFFGQGTRLTVV.

There are a few counts of this clonotype. The chain combines TRBV7-2 with TRBJ2-3; TRBD1 agrees at 9 bases. With 5 bases clipped from V and 6 bases from J, the junction kept 3 bases outside the gene matches. This CDR3 is 13 amino acids long. The germline CDR1 and CDR2 sequences are SGHTA and FQGNSA. The CDR3 spells CASSRDRADTQYF. CDR3 bases: TGTGCCAGCAGCAGGGACAGGGCCGATACGCAGTATTTT.

This clonotype was observed many times. The chain has TRBV5-1 and TRBJ2-7; D ambiguous. The germline V gene encodes CDR1 SGHRS and CDR2 YFSETQ. Trimming pared 0 bases from V and 3 bases from J, leaving 13 bases between. The CDR3 has 15 residues. The CDR3 here is CASSLAGGGFYEQYF. The CDR3 DNA reads as TGCGCCAGCAGCTTGGCCGGCGGTGGGTTCTACGAGCAGTACTTC.

Only a few counts were recorded for this clonotype. This chain uses TRBV4-2 with TRBJ2-7, with D uncertain. V gave up 0 bases and J gave up 6 bases, with 3 bases separating them. CDR3 length: 11 residues. Germline V gene lookup returns CDR1 LGHNA and CDR2 YNFKEQ. CDR3 bases: TGTGCCAGCAGCCAAGAAACCGAGCAGTACTTC. Protein sequence: CASSQETEQYF.

CDR3 sequence reads: CASSFPGTGSSYEQYF. DNA of the CDR3: TGTGCCAGCAGTTTTCCGGGGACGGGGAGCTCCTACGAGCAGTACTTC. V usage is TRBV28 and J usage is TRBJ2-7; D may correspond to TRBD1 or TRBD2 (5 bases each). Trimming stripped 3 bases from V and 0 bases from J, with 15 bases between. Germline V CDR1 and CDR2: MDHEN, SYDVKM. The length of the CDR3 is 16 residues.

The CDR3 region is CASSYSPGPETQYF. The CDR3 DNA reads TGTGCCAGCAGTTACTCACCCGGGCCAGAGACCCAGTACTTC. This chain links TRBV6-5 with TRBJ2-5; D gene ambiguous. Looked up from germline, CDR1 is MNHEY and CDR2 is SVGAGI. The CDR3 runs to 14 residues. The germline V and J ends were trimmed by 0 bases and 4 bases, with 9 bases remaining between them.

The chain recombines TRBV4-1 with TRBJ1-1, with no clear D. Per the germline V gene, CDR1 is MGHRA and CDR2 is YSYEKL. This CDR3 spans 15 amino acids. V was clipped by 3 bases and J by 5 bases, with 16 bases between them. The CDR3 region is CASSQYFEILTEAFF. The CDR3, as DNA: TGCGCCAGCAGCCAGTACTTTGAGATCCTAACTGAAGCTTTCTTT.

The V call is TRBV6-6, the J call TRBJ2-1; D is perhaps TRBD2 (6 bases). The CDR3 is made up of 16 amino acids. V lost 0 bases to trimming and J lost 8 bases, with 17 bases between them. Germline V gene sequence: CDR1 MNHNY, CDR2 SVGAGI (reference sequence). This CDR3 reads CASSYSVRPGEYEQFF. The CDR3 nucleotides read TGTGCCAGCAGTTACTCGGTTCGTCCGGGAGAGTATGAGCAGTTCTTC.

This clonotype has a count of ten or more. This sequence joins TRBV20-1 and TRBJ2-7; 9 nucleotides line up with TRBD1. V was clipped by 1 base and J by 5 bases; unmatched bases: 15. Looked up from germline, CDR1 is DFQATT and CDR2 is SNEGSKA (reference sequence). The CDR3 loop spans 17 amino acids. The CDR3 sequence is CSARVRQTGTGSHEQYF. The CDR3 bases are TGCAGTGCTAGAGTTCGCCAAACCGGGACAGGGAGCCACGAGCAGTACTTC.